The 29 T cell receptor beta chains in this list originate from one sample, sequenced in a study of cytomegalovirus exposure and HLA in healthy donors. PCR primers comprised 60 Vbeta and 13 Jbeta primers. Sequencing used immunoSEQ multiplex PCR; TCRdb keeps in-frame clones, though not all of them. The table has 150,000 to 200,000 clones, 70% to 85% seen once. The specimen sequenced was PBMCs. The origin of the receptors is a human donor in good health.

The V call is TRBV19, the J call TRBJ2-6, with D unresolved. The CDR3 consists of 13 residues. With 2 bases removed from V and 4 bases from J, the gap between germline ends came to 3 bases. The germline V gene has CDR1 LNHDA and CDR2 SQIVND (reference sequence). CDR3 in amino acids: CASSIPGANVLTF. The CDR3 region has the DNA TGTGCCAGTAGTATACCAGGGGCCAACGTCCTGACTTTC.

This chain connects TRBV30 to TRBJ1-5, with TRBD1 identical over 10 bases. V was clipped by 1 base and J by 7 bases; unmatched bases: 10. The length of the CDR3 is 16 residues. Germline assignment: CDR1 GTSNPN and CDR2 SVGIG (reference sequence). In DNA, the CDR3 is TGTGCCTGGAGTGGTCCCCGGACAGGGGGGAGGCAGCCCCAGCATTTT. Amino acid sequence: CAWSGPRTGGRQPQHF. Full variable domain (remainder filled in from reference TRBV30 and TRBJ1-5): SQTIHQWPATLVQPVGSPLSLECTVEGTSNPNLYWYRQAAGRGLQLLFYSVGIGQISSEVPQNLSASRPQDRQFILSSKKLLLSDSGFYLCAWSGPRTGGRQPQHFGDGTRLSIL.

This chain uses TRBV11-2 with TRBJ2-7; the D gene is possibly TRBD1 (5 bases). Trimming removed 3 bases from V and 2 bases from J, with 11 bases in between. This CDR3 region has 14 residues. CDR1 SGHAT and CDR2 FQNNGV come from the germline V gene. CDR3 nucleotide sequence: TGTGCCAGCAGCTTTCAGGGCTCAACCTACGAGCAGTACTTC. Protein product: CASSFQGSTYEQYF.

This clone was seen once. This chain connects TRBV7-9 to TRBJ1-3; 12 positions match TRBD2. Matching the DNA end better, TRBJ2-2 makes the J call doubtful. CDR1 and CDR2 from the germline V gene are SEHNR and FQNEAQ (reference sequence). This CDR3 comprises 16 residues. Written as DNA, the CDR3 is TGTGCCAGCAGGACTAGCGGGGGACCGAACACCGGGGAGCTGTTTTTT. It is translated as CASRTSGGPNTGELFF.

Only a few counts were recorded for this clone. J is TRBJ2-3 and V is TRBV6-1, with D possibly TRBD2 on 6 matching bases. Trimming took off 6 bases at V and 8 bases at J, with 21 bases between the two ends. This CDR3 contains 15 residues. Germline assignment: CDR1 MNHNS and CDR2 SASEGT. CDR3 in amino acids: CASSLHPTSGLTQYF. CDR3 in DNA: TGTGCCAGCAGCCTCCACCCTACCTCGGGACTTACGCAGTATTTT.

A few counts support this clone. The chain employs TRBV12-2 and TRBJ2-1; the D call TRBD2 from the table was never checked on the DNA. TRBV12-2 is noted as a pseudogene. The CDR3 has 17 residues. CDR3 sequence: CASRSFSLAGGNNEQFF. The CDR3, as DNA: TGTGCAAGTCGCTCTTTCAGCCTAGCGGGGGGAAACAATGAGCAGTTCTTC.

The V gene is TRBV6-1, the J gene TRBJ1-5; no clear D gene. This CDR3 has 15 residues. The V gene's germline CDR1 is MNHNS and CDR2 SASEGT. Trimming left V 4 bases short and J 0 bases short, with 10 bases between. The CDR3 region has the DNA TGTGCCAGCAGTGGGCTACAGAATAGCAATCAGCCCCAGCATTTT. It translates to CASSGLQNSNQPQHF.

The chain is built from TRBV19 and TRBJ1-2; perhaps TRBD1 as D (6 bases). CDR3 length equals 17 residues. Between the trimmed V and J ends, which lost 6 bases and 3 bases, there was a span of 23 bases. Germline assignment: CDR1 LNHDA and CDR2 SQIVND (reference sequence). The CDR3 DNA reads TGTGCCAGTAGCACACAGGGAGCCGCAGCCGCTCACTATGGCTACACCTTC. Translation gives CASSTQGAAAAHYGYTF.

The chain couples TRBV5-4 to TRBJ1-1, with D perhaps TRBD1 (5 bases). Trimming removed 4 bases at V and 1 base at J, with 11 bases between. The germline gives CDR1 SGHNT, CDR2 YYREEE (reference sequence). CDR3 length: 14 residues. CDR3 in amino acids: CASSPTAGNTEAFF. DNA for the CDR3: TGTGCCAGCAGCCCGACAGCGGGGAACACTGAAGCTTTCTTT.

The chain uses TRBV5-3 and TRBJ2-3; 12 nucleotides line up with TRBD2. TRBV5-3 is known as an ORF, though its function is uncertain. J was trimmed by 2 bases and V by 3 bases; bases with no gene match: 13. CDR3 length: 19 amino acids. The CDR3 DNA reads TGTGCCAGAAGCTCAGGACTAGCGGGGTACAGAAACTACACAGATACGCAGTATTTT. Protein product: CARSSGLAGYRNYTDTQYF.

The chain recombines TRBV5-6 with TRBJ1-2; tentatively, D is TRBD1 (5 bases). The CDR3 is 15 amino acids. The V end was cut by 3 bases, the J end by 3 bases, with 15 bases between. CDR1 and CDR2 from the germline V gene are SGHDT and YYEEEE. The CDR3 DNA is TGTGCCAGCAGCTCGGGGGACTCGTTTCACTATGGCTACACCTTC. It is translated as CASSSGDSFHYGYTF. The entire variable domain, with the rest obtained from reference TRBV5-6 and TRBJ1-2, is as follows: DAGVTQSPTHLIKTRGQQVTLRCSPKSGHDTVSWYQQALGQGPQFIFQYYEEEERQRGNFPDRFSGHQFPNYSSELNVNALLLGDSALYLCASSSGDSFHYGYTFGSGTRLTVV.

This clone turned up a few times. The chain carries TRBV11-2 and TRBJ2-3, with 8 bases aligning to TRBD1. V lost 5 bases to trimming and J lost 5 bases; unmatched junction nucleotides: 9. The CDR3 extends over 15 amino acids. Germline V CDR1 and CDR2: SGHAT, FQNNGV. CDR3 bases: TGTGCCAGCAGCAGAGACAGGGGCGAAGTAGATACGCAGTATTTT. It specifies CASSRDRGEVDTQYF.

This clone has just a few counts. The CDR3 DNA follows: TGTGCCAGCAGGGGTAGTAGACAGGGGGCCTCCTACGAGCAGTACTTC. It encodes CASRGSRQGASYEQYF. The chain uses TRBV2 and TRBJ2-7; 10 bases agree with TRBD1. The CDR3 covers 16 residues. J gave up 0 bases and V 6 bases, and 8 bases lay outside the gene matches. CDR1 is SNHLY, CDR2 FYNNEI, per germline.

About this clone: In the same sample, other DNA sequences code for this CDR3. CDR3 sequence reads: CASSLQGGYTF. In DNA form, the CDR3 reads TGTGCCAGCAGCTTACAGGGCGGCTACACCTTC. This rearrangement joins TRBV7-9 to TRBJ1-2; D possibly corresponds to TRBD1 (5 bases). Deletions cut 2 bases from V and 8 bases from J, with 6 bases between. CDR3 length: 11 residues. In germline, CDR1 is SEHNR, CDR2 FQNEAQ (reference sequence).

The chain links TRBV18 to TRBJ1-2; perhaps TRBD1 as D (5 bases). The germline V gene encodes CDR1 KGHSH and CDR2 LQKENI. V was cut by 2 bases and J by 8 bases, with 18 bases left in between. The CDR3 covers 15 residues. The CDR3: CASSPTTGLTGGYTF. The DNA of the CDR3 is TGTGCCAGCTCACCAACCACGGGACTAACCGGCGGCTACACCTTC.

The V call is TRBV2, the J call TRBJ2-3, with a possible D match to TRBD1 (5 bases). The CDR3 totals 12 residues. Germline V lookup: CDR1 SNHLY, CDR2 FYNNEI. The V end was cut by 6 bases, the J end by 7 bases, with 11 bases between. The CDR3 loop is CASSDDSHTQYF. The CDR3 DNA is TGTGCCAGCAGCGACGACAGCCATACGCAGTATTTT. Full variable domain (remainder filled in from reference TRBV2 and TRBJ2-3): EPEVTQTPSHQVTQMGQEVILRCVPISNHLYFYWYRQILGQKVEFLVSFYNNEISEKSEIFDDQFSVERPDGSNFTLKIRSTKLEDSAMYFCASSDDSHTQYFGPGTRLTVL.

This sequence joins TRBV5-6 and TRBJ2-2; TRBD1 matches at 9 bases. J lost 6 bases, V lost 3 bases, and 3 bases had no gene match. Looked up from germline, CDR1 is SGHDT and CDR2 is YYEEEE. This CDR3 is 14 amino acids long. The CDR3 DNA follows: TGTGCCAGCAGCTACGGGACAGGGTCCGGGGAGCTGTTTTTT. Its protein is CASSYGTGSGELFF.

This clone was counted between two and nine times. This chain uses TRBV27 with TRBJ2-7; 7 bases match TRBD1. Germline V gene data show CDR1 as MNHEY and CDR2 as SMNVEV (reference sequence). With V trimmed by 9 bases and J by 4 bases, 12 bases remained unmatched. This CDR3 region has 14 residues. CDR3 in DNA: TGTGCCAGTAGAAAGGGGGCCCGGCCATACGAGCAGTACTTC. As protein: CASRKGARPYEQYF.

The chain's CDR3 is CASSRGQGVWEKLFF. The CDR3 coding sequence is TGTGCCAGCAGTCGCGGACAGGGGGTGTGGGAAAAACTGTTTTTT. The rearrangement uses TRBV27 and TRBJ1-4; 10 bases line up with TRBD1. Germline lookup yields CDR1 MNHEY and CDR2 SMNVEV (reference sequence). V was clipped by 5 bases and J by 8 bases; unmatched bases: 8. The CDR3 extends over 15 amino acids.

The J gene is TRBJ2-2, the V gene TRBV19; TRBD2 matches at 9 bases. Germline CDR1 reads LNHDA; CDR2 reads SQIVND (reference sequence). V dropped 9 bases and J dropped 4; count of bases not matched to a gene: 9. The CDR3 spans 15 residues. The CDR3 DNA reads TGTGCCAGCTCCAGCGGCGGGGGGGTCACCGGGGAGCTGTTTTTT. Encoded protein: CASSSGGGVTGELFF.

The genes are TRBV6-1 and TRBJ1-2; D gene uncertain. Germline V gives CDR1 MNHNS, CDR2 SASEGT. The CDR3 runs to 9 residues. Trimming removed 7 bases at V and 7 bases at J, with 4 bases between. The CDR3 nucleotides read TGTGCCAGCAATAGTGGCTACACCTTC. This sequence encodes CASNSGYTF.

The chain couples TRBV13 to TRBJ2-1; D perhaps matches TRBD2 (5 bases). Germline values: CDR1 PRHDT, CDR2 FYEKMQ (reference sequence). The CDR3 is 17 amino acids. Trimming shortened V by 1 base and J by 5 bases, and 18 bases separated the two germline ends. CDR3 coding DNA: TGTGCCAGCAGCTTAGTTCGTCGTCTAGCCACCAACAATGAGCAGTTCTTC. Translating gives CASSLVRRLATNNEQFF.

The gene calls are TRBV7-2 and TRBJ2-2; weak D call: TRBD2 (6 bases). Germline V CDR1 and CDR2: SGHTA, FQGNSA. V shed 2 bases and J shed 5 bases, with 12 bases lying between them. CDR3 length: 15 amino acids. The CDR3: CASSLLGLLTGELFF. For the CDR3, the DNA is TGTGCCAGCAGCTTATTGGGACTCCTGACCGGGGAGCTGTTTTTT.

The rearrangement uses TRBV7-3 and TRBJ2-7; 9 bases fit TRBD2. Germline loops: CDR1 SGHTA, CDR2 FQGTGA. The CDR3 loop spans 15 amino acids. The J segment lost 0 bases and the V segment lost 2 bases, leaving 2 bases of the junction unmatched. Written as DNA, the CDR3 is TGTGCCAGCAGCTTAGGCGGGGGGGACTCCTACGAGCAGTACTTC. It is translated as CASSLGGGDSYEQYF.

The chain recombines TRBV15 with TRBJ2-2, with TRBD1 as a possible D gene (6 bases). Trimming removed 0 bases from V and 7 bases from J, with 12 bases in between. Germline V gives CDR1 LNHNV, CDR2 YYDKDF (reference sequence). The CDR3 runs to 15 residues. This CDR3 reads CATSRDRIGGGELFF. CDR3 nucleotide sequence: TGTGCCACCAGCAGAGATAGGATAGGGGGCGGGGAGCTGTTTTTT.

The chain combines TRBV6-1 with TRBJ1-1, with 8 bases identical to TRBD1. The germline CDR1 and CDR2 sequences are MNHNS and SASEGT. This CDR3 is built from 13 residues. Trimming cost V 6 bases and J 4 bases; bases outside gene matches: 4. The CDR3: CASRKQGGTEAFF. The CDR3, as DNA: TGTGCCAGCAGGAAACAGGGGGGCACTGAAGCTTTCTTT.

As to this clone: A much larger clonotype is one base distant, so this may be a read error. The sample has other DNA sequences that encode this CDR3 too. The CDR3 sequence: CASSLQGGTEAFF. The CDR3 DNA sequence: TGTGCCAGCAGCTTACAGGGGGGCACTGAAGCTTTCTTT. The chain combines TRBV11-3 with TRBJ1-1; 7 bases agree with TRBD1. This CDR3 is built from 13 residues. V lost 2 bases, J lost 4 bases, and 1 base stayed unmatched. CDR1 is SGHNT and CDR2 is YENEEA in the germline V gene.

This chain links TRBV2 with TRBJ1-1, with TRBD1 as a possible D gene (5 bases). Trimming left V 2 bases short and J 4 bases short, with 11 bases between. CDR3 length: 14 amino acids. Per germline, CDR1 SNHLY and CDR2 FYNNEI. The CDR3 region has the DNA TGTGCCAGCAGTGAAATGGGGGGAAGCACTGAAGCTTTCTTT. Protein sequence: CASSEMGGSTEAFF.

The rearrangement joins TRBV5-6 to TRBJ2-2, with D hard to call. Per the germline V gene, CDR1 is SGHDT and CDR2 is YYEEEE. CDR3 length equals 17 residues. Trimming pared 4 bases from V and 4 bases from J, leaving 20 bases between. The CDR3 protein is CASSLRSVLVSTGELFF. The CDR3 DNA reads TGTGCCAGCAGCCTGAGATCCGTGTTGGTGAGCACCGGGGAGCTGTTTTTT.